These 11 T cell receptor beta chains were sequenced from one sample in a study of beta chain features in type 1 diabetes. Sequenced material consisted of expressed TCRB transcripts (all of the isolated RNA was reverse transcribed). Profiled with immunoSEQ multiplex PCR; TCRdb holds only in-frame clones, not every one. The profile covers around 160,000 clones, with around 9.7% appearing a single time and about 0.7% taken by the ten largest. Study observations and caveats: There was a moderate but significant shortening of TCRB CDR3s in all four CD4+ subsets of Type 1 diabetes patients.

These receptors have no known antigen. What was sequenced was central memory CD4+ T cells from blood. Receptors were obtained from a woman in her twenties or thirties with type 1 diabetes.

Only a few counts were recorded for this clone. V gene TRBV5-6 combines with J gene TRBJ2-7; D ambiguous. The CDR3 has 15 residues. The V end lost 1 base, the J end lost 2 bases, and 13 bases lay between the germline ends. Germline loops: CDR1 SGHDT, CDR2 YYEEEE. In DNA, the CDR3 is TGTGCCAGCAGCTTGTTCTTCCGGTTAGCCTACGAGCAGTACTTC. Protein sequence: CASSLFFRLAYEQYF.

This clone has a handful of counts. Here the CDR3 reads CASSSGTVHSYEQYF. CDR3 nucleotides: TGTGCCAGCAGCTCCGGGACAGTTCATTCCTACGAGCAGTACTTC. The rearrangement joins TRBV9 to TRBJ2-7; 7 nucleotides match TRBD1. The CDR3 consists of 15 residues. Germline V gene data show CDR1 as SGDLS and CDR2 as YYNGEE. Trimming took 4 bases from V and 1 from J; bases not matched to a gene: 8.

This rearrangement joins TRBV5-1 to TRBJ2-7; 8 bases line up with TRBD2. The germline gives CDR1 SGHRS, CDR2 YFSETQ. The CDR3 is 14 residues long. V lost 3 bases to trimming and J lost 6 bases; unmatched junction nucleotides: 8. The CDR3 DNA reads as TGCGCCAGCAGCTGGACACTAAGCGGGAGCGAGCAGTACTTC. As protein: CASSWTLSGSEQYF. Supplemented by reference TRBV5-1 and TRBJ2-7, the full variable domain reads KAGVTQTPRYLIKTRGQQVTLSCSPISGHRSVSWYQQTPGQGLQFLFEYFSETQRNKGNFPGRFSGRQFSNSRSEMNVSTLELGDSALYLCASSWTLSGSEQYFGPGTRLTVT.

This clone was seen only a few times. The CDR3 loop reads CASSSLDRADQPQHF. CDR3 in DNA: TGTGCCAGCAGCTCCTTGGACAGGGCGGATCAGCCCCAGCATTTT. The chain uses TRBV5-6 and TRBJ1-5, with 8 bases matching TRBD1. The CDR3 runs 15 residues. Germline V gives CDR1 SGHDT, CDR2 YYEEEE. The junction had 7 bases not matched to a gene; V was cut back by 3 bases and J by 5 bases.

CDR3 DNA: TGTGCCAGCAGCTACGGGACAGGGGTCACCGGGGAGCTGTTTTTT. It codes for CASSYGTGVTGELFF. V is TRBV7-9 and J is TRBJ2-2; 10 bases fit TRBD1. The CDR3 runs 15 residues. Trimming took 4 bases from V and 4 from J; bases not matched to a gene: 3. Looked up from germline, CDR1 is SEHNR and CDR2 is FQNEAQ (reference sequence).

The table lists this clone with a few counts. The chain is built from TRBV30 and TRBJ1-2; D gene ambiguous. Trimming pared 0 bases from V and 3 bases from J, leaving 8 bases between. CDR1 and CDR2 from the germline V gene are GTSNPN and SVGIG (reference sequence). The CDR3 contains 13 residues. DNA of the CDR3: TGTGCCTGGAGTGTACGCACAGACTATGGCTACACCTTC. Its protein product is CAWSVRTDYGYTF.

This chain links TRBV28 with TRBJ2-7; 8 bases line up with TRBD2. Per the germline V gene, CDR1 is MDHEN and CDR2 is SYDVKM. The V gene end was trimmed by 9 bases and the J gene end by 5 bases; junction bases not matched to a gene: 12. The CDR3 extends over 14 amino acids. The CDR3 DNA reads TGTGCCAGTAGGGGCACGGGAGGGCCCCACGAGCAGTACTTC. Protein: CASRGTGGPHEQYF.

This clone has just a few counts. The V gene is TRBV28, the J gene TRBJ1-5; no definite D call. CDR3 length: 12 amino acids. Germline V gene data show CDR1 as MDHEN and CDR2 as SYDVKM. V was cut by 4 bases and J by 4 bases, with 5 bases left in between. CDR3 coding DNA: TGTGCCAGCAGTTCCCTTAATCAGCCCCAGCATTTT. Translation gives CASSSLNQPQHF.

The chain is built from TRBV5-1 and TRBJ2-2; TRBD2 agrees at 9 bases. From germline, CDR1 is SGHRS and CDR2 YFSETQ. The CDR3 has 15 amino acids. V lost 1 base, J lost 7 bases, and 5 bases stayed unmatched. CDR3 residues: CASSLSTSGFGELFF. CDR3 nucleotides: TGCGCCAGCAGCTTGTCTACTAGCGGGTTCGGGGAGCTGTTTTTT.

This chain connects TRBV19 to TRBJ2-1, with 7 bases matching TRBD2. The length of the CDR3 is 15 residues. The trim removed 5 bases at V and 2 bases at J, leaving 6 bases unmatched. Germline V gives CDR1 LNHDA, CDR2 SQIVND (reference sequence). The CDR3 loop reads CASSRSGRTYNEQFF. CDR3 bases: TGTGCCAGTAGTCGTAGCGGGCGCACCTACAATGAGCAGTTCTTC.

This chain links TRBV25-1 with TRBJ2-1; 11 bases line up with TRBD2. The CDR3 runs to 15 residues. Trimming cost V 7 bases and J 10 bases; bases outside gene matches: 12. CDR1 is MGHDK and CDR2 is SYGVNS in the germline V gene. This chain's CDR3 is CASTELAGDLGEQFF. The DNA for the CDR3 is TGTGCCAGCACCGAACTAGCGGGAGATCTCGGGGAGCAGTTCTTC.